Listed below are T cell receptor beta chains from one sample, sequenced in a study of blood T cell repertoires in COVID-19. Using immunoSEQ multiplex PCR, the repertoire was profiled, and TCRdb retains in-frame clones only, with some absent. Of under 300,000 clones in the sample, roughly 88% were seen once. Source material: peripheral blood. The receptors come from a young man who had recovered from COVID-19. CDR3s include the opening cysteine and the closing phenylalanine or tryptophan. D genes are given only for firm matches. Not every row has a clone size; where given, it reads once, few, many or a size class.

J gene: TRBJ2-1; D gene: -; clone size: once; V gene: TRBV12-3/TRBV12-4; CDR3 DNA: TGTGCCAGCAGTTTCCCGGAGCAGTTCTTC; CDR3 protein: CASSFPEQFF
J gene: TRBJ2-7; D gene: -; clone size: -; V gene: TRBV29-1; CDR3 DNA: TGCAGCGTTCGGCCCCCTGAGGGGGCCTACGAGCAGTACTTC; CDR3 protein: CSVRPPEGAYEQYF
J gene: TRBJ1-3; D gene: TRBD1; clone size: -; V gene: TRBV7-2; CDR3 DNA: TGTGCCAGCAACCAGGGGGCGTCTGTGGACACCATATATTTT; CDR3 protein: CASNQGASVDTIYF
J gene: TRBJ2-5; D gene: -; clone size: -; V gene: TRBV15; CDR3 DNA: TGTGCCACCAGCAGACGAGGGGAGACCCAGTACTTC; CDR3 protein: CATSRRGETQYF
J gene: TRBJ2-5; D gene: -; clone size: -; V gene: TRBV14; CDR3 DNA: TGTGCCAGCAGCCAAGGCAGGGTGGAGACCCAGTACTTC; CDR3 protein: CASSQGRVETQYF
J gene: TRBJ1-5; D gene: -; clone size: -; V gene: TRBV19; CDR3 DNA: TGTGCCAGTAGCCATCTTCCTAGGGAGAATCAGCCCCAGCATTTT; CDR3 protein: CASSHLPRENQPQHF
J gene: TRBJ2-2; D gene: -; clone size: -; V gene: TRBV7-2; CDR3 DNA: TGTGCCAGCAGCTTAACGGTAAACACCGGGGAGCTGTTTTTT; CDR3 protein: CASSLTVNTGELFF
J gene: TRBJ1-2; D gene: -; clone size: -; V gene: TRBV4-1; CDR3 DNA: TGCGCCAGCAGCCGAGGCCAGGGCAACGCGAACTATGGCTACACCTTC; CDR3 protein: CASSRGQGNANYGYTF
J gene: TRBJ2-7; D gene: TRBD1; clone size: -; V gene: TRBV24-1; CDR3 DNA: TGTGCCACCAGTGATTGGGACAGCTACGAGCAGTACTTC; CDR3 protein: CATSDWDSYEQYF
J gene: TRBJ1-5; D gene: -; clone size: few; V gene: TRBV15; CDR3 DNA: TGTGCCACCAGCAGAGACCCACAGGGAATCGGGCAGCCCCAGCATTTT; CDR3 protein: CATSRDPQGIGQPQHF
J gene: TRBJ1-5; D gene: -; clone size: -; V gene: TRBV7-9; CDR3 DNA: TGTGCCAGCAGCTTAGGTTTTGGCCTTAATCAGCCCCAGCATTTT; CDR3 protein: CASSLGFGLNQPQHF
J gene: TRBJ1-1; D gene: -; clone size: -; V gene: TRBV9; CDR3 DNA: TGTGCCAGCAGCCTCCGTCTTGGGGGCCACACTGAAGCTTTCTTT; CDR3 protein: CASSLRLGGHTEAFF
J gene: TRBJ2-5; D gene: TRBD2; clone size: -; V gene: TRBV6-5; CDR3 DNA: TGTGCCAGCAGTCGGGCGGGGGGGGTCAGAGAGACCCAGTACTTC; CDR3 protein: CASSRAGGVRETQYF
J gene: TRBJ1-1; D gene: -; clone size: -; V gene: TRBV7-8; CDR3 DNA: TGTGCCAGCAGCGCCGGACAGATGAACACTGAAGCTTTCTTT; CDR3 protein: CASSAGQMNTEAFF
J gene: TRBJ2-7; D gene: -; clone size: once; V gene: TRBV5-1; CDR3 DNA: TGCGCCAGCAGCTTGGCCGGGGGGCCCGACGAGCAGTACTTC; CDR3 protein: CASSLAGGPDEQYF
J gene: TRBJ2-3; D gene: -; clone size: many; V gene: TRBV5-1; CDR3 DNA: TGCGCCAGCAGCGGGGGGACCGTCACAGATACGCAGTATTTT; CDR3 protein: CASSGGTVTDTQYF
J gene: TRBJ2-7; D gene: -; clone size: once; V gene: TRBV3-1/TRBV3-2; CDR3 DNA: TGTGCCAGCAGCCAAGAAGTACTCTCCTACGAGCAGTACTTC; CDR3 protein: CASSQEVLSYEQYF
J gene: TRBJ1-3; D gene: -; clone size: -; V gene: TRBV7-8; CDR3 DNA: TGTGCCAGCAGCTTACTTACCGCGGCCTCTGGAAACACCATATATTTT; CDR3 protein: CASSLLTAASGNTIYF
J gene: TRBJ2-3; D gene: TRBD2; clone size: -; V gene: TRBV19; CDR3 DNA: TGTGCCAGTAGCGGGACTAGCGGGCACACAGATACGCAGTATTTT; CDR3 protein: CASSGTSGHTDTQYF
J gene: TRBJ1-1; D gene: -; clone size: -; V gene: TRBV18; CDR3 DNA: TGTGCCAGCTCAATCGGGGAGAACACTGAAGCTTTCTTT; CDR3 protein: CASSIGENTEAFF
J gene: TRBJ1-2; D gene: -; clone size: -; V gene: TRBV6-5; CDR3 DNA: TGTGCCAGCAGTTACTCTCGTCTGTCTCGGGGCTACACCTTC; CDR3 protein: CASSYSRLSRGYTF
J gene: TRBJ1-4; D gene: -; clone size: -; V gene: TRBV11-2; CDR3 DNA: TGTGCCAGCAGCCGGGGGGGTTCCACTAATGAAAAACTGTTTTTT; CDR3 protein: CASSRGGSTNEKLFF
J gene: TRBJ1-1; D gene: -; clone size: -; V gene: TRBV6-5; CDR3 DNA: TGTGCCAGCAGCCCATGGGGGGGGAACACTGAAGCTTTCTTT; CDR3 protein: CASSPWGGNTEAFF
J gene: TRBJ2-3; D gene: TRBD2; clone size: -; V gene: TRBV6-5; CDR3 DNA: TGTGCCAGCAGTTACCGGGCTAGCGGGGAAACAGATACGCAGTATTTT; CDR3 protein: CASSYRASGETDTQYF
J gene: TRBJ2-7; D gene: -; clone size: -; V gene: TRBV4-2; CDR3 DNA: TGTGCCAGCAGCCAAGAAAACACTATCTACGAGCAGTACTTC; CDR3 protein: CASSQENTIYEQYF
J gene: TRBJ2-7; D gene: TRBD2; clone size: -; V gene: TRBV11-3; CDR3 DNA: TGTGCCGGCGATCGGGGGGGCAAATACGAGCAGTACTTC; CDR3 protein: CAGDRGGKYEQYF
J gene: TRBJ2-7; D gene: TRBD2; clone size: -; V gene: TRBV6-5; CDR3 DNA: TGTGCCAGCACCATAGCGGGGGGGCGGTACGAGCAGTACTTC; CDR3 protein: CASTIAGGRYEQYF
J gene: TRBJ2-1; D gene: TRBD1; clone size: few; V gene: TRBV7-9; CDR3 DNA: TGTGCCAGCAGCCGGACAGGTAAAGGATCCAACAATGAGCAGTTCTTC; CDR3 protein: CASSRTGKGSNNEQFF
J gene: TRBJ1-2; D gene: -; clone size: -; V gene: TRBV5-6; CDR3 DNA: TGTGCCAGCAGCTCGGGTCAATACTATGGCTACACCTTC; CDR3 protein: CASSSGQYYGYTF
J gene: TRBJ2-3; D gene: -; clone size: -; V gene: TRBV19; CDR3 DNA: TGTGCCAGTAGTATAGCCCCACAGGGTTGGGCAGATACGCAGTATTTT; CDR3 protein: CASSIAPQGWADTQYF
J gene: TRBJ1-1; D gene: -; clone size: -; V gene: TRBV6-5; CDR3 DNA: TGTGCCAGCAGCGGGAGGGAGAACACTGAAGCTTTCTTT; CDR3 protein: CASSGRENTEAFF
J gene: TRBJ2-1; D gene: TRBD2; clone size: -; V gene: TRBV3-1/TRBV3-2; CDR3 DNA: TGTGCCAGCAGCCCGGGGGGTTCAACAGAATACAATGAGCAGTTCTTC; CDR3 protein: CASSPGGSTEYNEQFF
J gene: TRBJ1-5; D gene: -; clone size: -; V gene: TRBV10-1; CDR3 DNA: TGCGCCAGCAGTGAGAAGAGGGAGGGGATTCAGCCCCAGCATTTT; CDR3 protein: CASSEKREGIQPQHF
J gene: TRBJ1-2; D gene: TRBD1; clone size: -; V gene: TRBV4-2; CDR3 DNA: TGTGCCAGCAGCCAAGGAGGGGGCAGCCCGGGTGCCTATGGCTACACCTTC; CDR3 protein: CASSQGGGSPGAYGYTF
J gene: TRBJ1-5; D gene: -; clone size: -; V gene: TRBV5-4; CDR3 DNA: TGTGCCATCCACGGGGGGCCGGATCAGCCCCAGCATTTT; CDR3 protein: CAIHGGPDQPQHF
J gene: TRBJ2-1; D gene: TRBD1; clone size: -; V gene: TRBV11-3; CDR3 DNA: TGTGCCAGCAGCCCCCGGGACAGCCGACGGACGGGTGAGCAGTTCTTC; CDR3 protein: CASSPRDSRRTGEQFF
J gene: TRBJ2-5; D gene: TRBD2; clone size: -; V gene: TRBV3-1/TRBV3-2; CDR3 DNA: TGTGCCAGCAGTCGACTCGGGACTAGCGGGGGGGAAATGACTCTTCTTACTGAGACCCAGTACTTC; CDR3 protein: CASSRLGTSGGEMTLLTETQYF
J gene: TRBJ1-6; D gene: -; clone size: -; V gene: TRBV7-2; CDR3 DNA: TGTGCCAGCAGCTCGTTCGGACAGCGTCAACATTCACCCCTCCACTTT; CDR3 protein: CASSSFGQRQHSPLHF
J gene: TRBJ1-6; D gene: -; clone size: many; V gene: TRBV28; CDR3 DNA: TGTGCCACGGCGCGTGAGCCGGGACCCCTCCACTTT; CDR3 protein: CATAREPGPLHF
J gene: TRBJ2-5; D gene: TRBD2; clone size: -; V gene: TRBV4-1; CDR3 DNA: TGCGCCAGCAGCCCCCGGACTAGCGACGAGGAGACCCAGTACTTC; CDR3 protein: CASSPRTSDEETQYF
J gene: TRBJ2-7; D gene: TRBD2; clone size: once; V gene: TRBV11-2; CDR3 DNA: TGTGCCAGCAGCCCCAGGACTAGATTGAGCGAGCAGTACTTC; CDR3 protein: CASSPRTRLSEQYF
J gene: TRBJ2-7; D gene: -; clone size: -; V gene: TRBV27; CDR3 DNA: TGTGCCAGCAGTCCTTCGACACCGAGCTCCTACGAGCAGTACTTC; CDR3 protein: CASSPSTPSSYEQYF
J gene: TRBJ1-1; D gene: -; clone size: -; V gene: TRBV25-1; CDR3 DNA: TGTGCCAGCAGTGTAGTTACAGACACTGAAGCTTTCTTT; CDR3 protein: CASSVVTDTEAFF